Given below is one TCR beta chain in context. Its antigen remains undetermined. Per-base qualities were not stored, and no clone one base away is much larger. This sample is drawn from a study of blood T cell repertoires in COVID-19 (dated by TCRdb to the early 2020s). Study-wide context: Collaborator samples came from the United States, Italy and Spain and covered acute and convalescent phases of COVID-19. Where available, HLA class I and class II types were taken from metadata supplied by the sample provider and were not determined by assay-based typing. The repertoires were released in a freely available public database meant as a resource for research on the immune response to SARS-CoV-2. The samples were drawn from the first 160 participants of the ongoing ImmuneRACE study and from 950 to 1,500 subjects provided by 6 global collaborators. The prospective study material was composed of cDNA or gDNA derived from T cells, B-cell-depleted T cells, or PBMCs. Sample metadata almost always included a de-identified subject ID, COVID-19 status, age in years and sex. The dataset comprised deeply sampled blood TCRbeta repertoires from subjects exposed to, actively infected with, or recovered from COVID-19.

The research as a whole found: How much clinical and demographic metadata was included differed by source and by participant, and the metadata was provided uncurated.

TCRbeta CDR3 regions were amplified from genomic DNA using the immunoSEQ Assay, a bias-controlled multiplex PCR. In the authors' own workflow: The number of nucleated cells in each sample was estimated from the amplification of reference gene primers within the assay. To quantify the absolute abundance of each unique TCRbeta CDR3 rearrangement, sequence reads were collapsed and filtered. For each sample, productive Simpson clonality was calculated as the square root of Simpson's diversity index over productive rearrangements. TCRdb retrieved this table from immuneACCESS and kept in-frame rearrangements only. Not all clones are present; in checked studies, unresolved V genes account for under half, and no reason is known for the remainder. V and J calls and clone size are given by that table; D and trimming were obtained from the DNA. The sample yields some 200,000 clones; approximately 86% were counted once. The top ten hold 5.5% to 8.5% of the sample.

Looking up the germline V gene yields CDR1 LGHNA and CDR2 YSLEER. Taken from cysteine to phenylalanine, the CDR3 has 14 residues. CDR3 DNA only is kept here, 42 bases in frame from base 1. Trimming takes 4 bases off V and 8 bases off J; junction bases not matched to a gene: 5. Each collaborating institution followed its own protocols to collect whole blood in K2EDTA tubes. For TCRbeta analysis, collaborators shipped samples as frozen whole blood, isolated PBMCs, or DNA extracted from either of those sample types. The chain is assembled from TRBV4-3 and TRBJ1-4, and 9 junction bases match TRBD1. The material sequenced was peripheral blood. This sequence originates from a woman aged 80 or over in a cohort sampled during active or convalescent COVID-19. DNA sequence: TGCGCCAGCAGCCCACAGGGGGCTCGGGAAAAACTGTTTTTT. This is translated as CASSPQGAREKLFF.